This paragraph covers one T cell receptor beta chain sequence. What it binds is not known. The sample holds other DNA sequences that translate to the same CDR3. CD45RO-negative cells were positively selected for CCR7, leaving out terminally differentiated effector memory CD45RA+ cells. Using immunoSEQ multiplex PCR, the repertoire was profiled, and TCRdb retains in-frame clones only, with some absent. The repertoire holds about 600,000 clones, with about 98% as singletons. This specimen belongs to a study of shared clonotypes between healthy human individuals. Overall study results and limits: In general, naive subsets displayed greater estimated richness than memory subsets did.

This CDR3 has 12 residues. The V end lost 1 base, the J end lost 5 bases, and 4 bases lay between the germline ends. CDR1 and CDR2 from the germline V gene are MGHRA and YSYEKL. The receptor's source is a man aged 25-45 years in good health. V is TRBV4-1 and J is TRBJ2-3; D is unclear. The source material was naive CD8+ T cells sorted from blood. CDR3 DNA: TGCGCCAGCAGCCAAGTCGGAGATACGCAGTATTTT. It specifies CASSQVGDTQYF.